The clone carrying this TCR beta chain came up a few times. This entry belongs to a study of patients and donors after allogeneic stem cell transplantation. Via MiXCR, TCRdb re-called the RT-PCR reads, giving one row per CDR3 protein. The profile shows about 410,000 distinct CDR3 sequences, 16% of them singletons. The length of the CDR3 is 14 residues. Looked up from germline, CDR1 is SGHVS and CDR2 is FQNEAQ. The V and J ends lost 1 base and 0 bases respectively, with 7 bases between them. The sequence was obtained from a human donor who was either an allogeneic HSCT recipient or a stem cell or donor lymphocyte infusion donor (not recorded which). It is not recorded whose cells these are; they may come from a transplant donor. The chain links TRBV7-8 to TRBJ2-7, with no clear D. Material: blood, either unsorted or a sorted T cell fraction (not recorded which). CDR3 sequence (DNA): TGTGCCAGCAGCTTAGACGCGCGCTCCTACGAGCAGTACTTC. Amino acids: CASSLDARSYEQYF.